Here is one TCR beta chain with its context. What it binds is unknown. This may be a read error, as it is one base from a much larger clone. V shed 3 bases and J shed 0 bases, with 18 bases lying between them. The CDR3 contains 18 residues. From germline, CDR1 is MGHRA and CDR2 YSYEKL. PCR was performed a second time for roughly 6 to 12 cycles using a sample-barcoded 5' primer and a J-beta primer mix. Using its own MiXCR run on the 5' RACE reads, TCRdb lists one record per CDR3 protein. The data show 1.5 million to 2 million distinct CDR3 sequences, with roughly 27% seen just once and approximately 7.7% held by the top ten. The people who gave samples were healthy Caucasians from Russia, aged roughly 6 to 95. PBMCs, at least 6.5 million per sample, were isolated. This sample was taken from a study of blood T cells in healthy people across ages. Regarding the study as a whole: As age increased, TCR beta diversity per million T cells fell in a roughly linear fashion. Long-lived donors carried more naive CD4+ cells and greater diversity than aged donors.

The genes are TRBV4-1 and TRBJ2-4, with a possible D match to TRBD2 (5 bases). Sequences were obtained from blood. This TCR was recovered from a woman in her 30s in good health. The CDR3 loop is CASSHPGKGSRAKNIQYF. CDR3 in DNA: TGCGCCAGCAGCCACCCGGGGAAGGGCTCTAGAGCCAAAAACATTCAGTACTTC.